This T cell receptor beta chain was observed in a study of T-cell reconstitution after alpha-beta-depleted transplantation in children. This clonotype was seen a handful of times. What it binds is not known. General study results and limits: Reports say that about two months after transplant, the alpha-beta T cells came out of several hundred graft clones that had expanded.

Preparation of the TCRbeta library involved a method that used unique molecular identifiers. TCRdb re-analysed the PCR reads in MiXCR, keeping a single row per CDR3 protein. Of a few hundred thousand distinct CDR3 sequences in the sample, roughly a quarter are singletons; the top ten hold less than 40%. This CDR3 has 14 residues. Deletions cut 4 bases from V and 0 bases from J, with 7 bases between. Germline V gene lookup returns CDR1 SGHAT and CDR2 FQNNGV. This receptor was identified in a boy less than two years old with Wiskott-Aldrich syndrome, due to receive a stem cell transplant. This chain links TRBV11-2 with TRBJ1-3; D might be TRBD1 (6 bases). Sequenced here: PBMCs, sampled before TCRalphabeta/CD19-depleted stem cell transplant. The CDR3 spells CASSWGHSGNTIYF. DNA for the CDR3: TGTGCCAGCAGCTGGGGACACTCTGGAAACACCATATATTTT.